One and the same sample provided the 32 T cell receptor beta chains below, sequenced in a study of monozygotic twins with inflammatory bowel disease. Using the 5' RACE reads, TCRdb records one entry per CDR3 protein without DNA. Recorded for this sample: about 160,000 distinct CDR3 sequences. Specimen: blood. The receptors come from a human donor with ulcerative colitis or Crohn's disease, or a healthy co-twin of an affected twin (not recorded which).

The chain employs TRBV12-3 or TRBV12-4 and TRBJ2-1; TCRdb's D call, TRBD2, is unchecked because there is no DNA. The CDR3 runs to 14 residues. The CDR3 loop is CASITGLAVNEQFF.

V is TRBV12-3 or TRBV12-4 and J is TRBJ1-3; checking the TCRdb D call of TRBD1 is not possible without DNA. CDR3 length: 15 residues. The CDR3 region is CASSGGGFSGNTIYF.

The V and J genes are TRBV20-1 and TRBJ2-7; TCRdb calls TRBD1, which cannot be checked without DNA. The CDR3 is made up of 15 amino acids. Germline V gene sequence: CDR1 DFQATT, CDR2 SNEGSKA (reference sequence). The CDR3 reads CSARDRKGPNYEQYF.

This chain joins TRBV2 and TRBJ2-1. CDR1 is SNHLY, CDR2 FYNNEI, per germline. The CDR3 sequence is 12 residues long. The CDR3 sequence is CASSGLANEQFF.

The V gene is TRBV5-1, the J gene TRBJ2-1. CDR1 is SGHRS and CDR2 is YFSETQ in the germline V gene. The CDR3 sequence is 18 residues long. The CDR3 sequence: CASSLPRATCGSYNEQFF.

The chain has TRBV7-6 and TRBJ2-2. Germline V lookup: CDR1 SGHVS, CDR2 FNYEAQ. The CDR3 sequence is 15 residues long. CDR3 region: CASSLGLSGNGELFF.

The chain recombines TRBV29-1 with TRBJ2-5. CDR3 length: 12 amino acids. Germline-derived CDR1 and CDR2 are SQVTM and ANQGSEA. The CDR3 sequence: CSVNESKETQYF.

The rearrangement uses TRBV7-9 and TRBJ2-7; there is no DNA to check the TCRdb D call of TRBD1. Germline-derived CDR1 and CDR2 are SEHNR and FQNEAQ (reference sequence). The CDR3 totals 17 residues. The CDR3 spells CASSLTRLVQGDYEQYF.

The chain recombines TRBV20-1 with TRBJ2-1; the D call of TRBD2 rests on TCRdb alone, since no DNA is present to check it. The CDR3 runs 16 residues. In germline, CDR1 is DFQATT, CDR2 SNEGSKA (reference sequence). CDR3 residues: CSARGQWLAVYNEQFF.

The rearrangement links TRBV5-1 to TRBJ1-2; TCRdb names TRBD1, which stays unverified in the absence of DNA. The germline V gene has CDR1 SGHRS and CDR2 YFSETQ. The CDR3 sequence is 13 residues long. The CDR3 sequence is CASSLWQGDGYTF.

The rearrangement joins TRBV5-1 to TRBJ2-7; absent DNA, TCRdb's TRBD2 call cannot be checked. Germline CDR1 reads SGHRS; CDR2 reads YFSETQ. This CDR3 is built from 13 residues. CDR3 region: CASSSLGENEQYF.

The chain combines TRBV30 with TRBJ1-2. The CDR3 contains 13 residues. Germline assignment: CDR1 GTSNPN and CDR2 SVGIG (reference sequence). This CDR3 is CAWSLGRPYGYTF. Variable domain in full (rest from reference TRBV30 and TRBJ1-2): SQTIHQWPATLVQPVGSPLSLECTVEGTSNPNLYWYRQAAGRGLQLLFYSVGIGQISSEVPQNLSASRPQDRQFILSSKKLLLSDSGFYLCAWSLGRPYGYTFGSGTRLTVV.

CDR3 loop: CSARLRQGLGVGYTF. V gene TRBV20-1 combines with J gene TRBJ1-2; the TCRdb D gene call, TRBD1, has no DNA to confirm it. The CDR3 is 15 amino acids. The germline gives CDR1 DFQATT, CDR2 SNEGSKA (reference sequence).

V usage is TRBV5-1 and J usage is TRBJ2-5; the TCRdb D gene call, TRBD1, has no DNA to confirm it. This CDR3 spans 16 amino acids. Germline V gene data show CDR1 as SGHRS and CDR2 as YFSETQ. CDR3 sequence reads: CASSSHRQTSQETQYF.

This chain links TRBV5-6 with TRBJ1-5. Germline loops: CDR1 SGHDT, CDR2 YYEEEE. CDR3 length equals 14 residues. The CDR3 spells CASSLGGKTQPQHF.

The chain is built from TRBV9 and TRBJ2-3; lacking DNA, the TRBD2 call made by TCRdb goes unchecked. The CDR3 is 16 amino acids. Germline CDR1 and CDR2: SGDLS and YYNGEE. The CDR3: CASSVSDGMVSDTQYF. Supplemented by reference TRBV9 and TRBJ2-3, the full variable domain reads DSGVTQTPKHLITATGQRVTLRCSPRSGDLSVYWYQQSLDQGLQFLIQYYNGEERAKGNILERFSAQQFPDLHSELNLSSLELGDSALYFCASSVSDGMVSDTQYFGPGTRLTVL.

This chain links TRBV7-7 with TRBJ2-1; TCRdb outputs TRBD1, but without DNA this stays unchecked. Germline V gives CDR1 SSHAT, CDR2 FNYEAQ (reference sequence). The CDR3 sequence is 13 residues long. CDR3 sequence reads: CASSDSTLNEQFF.

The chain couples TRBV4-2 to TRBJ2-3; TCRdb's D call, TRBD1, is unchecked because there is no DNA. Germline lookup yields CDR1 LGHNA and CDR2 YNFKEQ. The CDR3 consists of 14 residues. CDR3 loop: CASSAPGDADTQYF.

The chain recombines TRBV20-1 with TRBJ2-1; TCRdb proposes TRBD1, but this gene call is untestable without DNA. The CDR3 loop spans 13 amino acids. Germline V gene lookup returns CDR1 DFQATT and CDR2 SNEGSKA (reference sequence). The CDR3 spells CRQAGQTSREQFF.

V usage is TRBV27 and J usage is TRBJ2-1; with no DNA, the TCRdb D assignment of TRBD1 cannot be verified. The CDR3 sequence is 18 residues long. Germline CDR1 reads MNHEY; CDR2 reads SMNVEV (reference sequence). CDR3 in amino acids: CASSSLLRPGQAMHEQFF.

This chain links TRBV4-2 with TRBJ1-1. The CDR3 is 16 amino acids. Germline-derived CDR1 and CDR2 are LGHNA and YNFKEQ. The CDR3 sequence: CASSQEPGLEGTEAFF.

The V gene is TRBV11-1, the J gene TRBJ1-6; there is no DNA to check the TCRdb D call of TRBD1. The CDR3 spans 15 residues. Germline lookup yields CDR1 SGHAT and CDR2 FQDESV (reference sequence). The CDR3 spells CASSPWSGSNSPLHF.

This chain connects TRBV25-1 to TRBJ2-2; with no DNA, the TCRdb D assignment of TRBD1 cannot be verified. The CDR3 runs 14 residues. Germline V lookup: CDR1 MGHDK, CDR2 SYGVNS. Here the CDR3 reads CASSGYRGARELFF.

CDR3 in amino acids: CASLKALGGQPQHF. The chain recombines TRBV12-3 or TRBV12-4 with TRBJ1-5. The CDR3 length is 14 residues.

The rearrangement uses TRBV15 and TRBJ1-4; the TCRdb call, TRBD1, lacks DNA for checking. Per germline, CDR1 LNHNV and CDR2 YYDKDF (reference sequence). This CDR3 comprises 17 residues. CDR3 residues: CATSRPSSGTLNEKLFF.

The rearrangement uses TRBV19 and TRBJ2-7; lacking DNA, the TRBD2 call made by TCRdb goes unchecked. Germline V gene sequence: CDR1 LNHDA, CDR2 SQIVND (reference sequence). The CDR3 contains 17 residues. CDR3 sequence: CASSRHLGLAGVGEQYF. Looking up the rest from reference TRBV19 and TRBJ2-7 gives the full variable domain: DGGITQSPKYLFRKEGQNVTLSCEQNLNHDAMYWYRQDPGQGLRLIYYSQIVNDFQKGDIAEGYSVSREKKESFPLTVTSAQKNPTAFYLCASSRHLGLAGVGEQYFGPGTRLTVT.

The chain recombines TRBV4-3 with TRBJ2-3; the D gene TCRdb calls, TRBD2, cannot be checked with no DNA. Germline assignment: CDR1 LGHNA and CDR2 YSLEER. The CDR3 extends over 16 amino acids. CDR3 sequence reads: CASSQEEREGLDTQYF.

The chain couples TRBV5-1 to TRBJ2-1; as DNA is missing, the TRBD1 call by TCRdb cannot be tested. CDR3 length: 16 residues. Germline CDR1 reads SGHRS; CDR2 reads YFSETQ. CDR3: CASSLAWGRKGNEQFF.

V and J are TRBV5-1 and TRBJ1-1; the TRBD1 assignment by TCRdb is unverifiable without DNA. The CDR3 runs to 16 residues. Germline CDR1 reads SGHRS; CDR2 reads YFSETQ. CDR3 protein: CASSLIRGIQDTEAFF.

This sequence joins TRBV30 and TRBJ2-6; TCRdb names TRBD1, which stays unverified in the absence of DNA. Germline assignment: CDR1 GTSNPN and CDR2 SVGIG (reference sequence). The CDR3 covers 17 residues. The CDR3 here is CAWSSPGASSGANVLTF. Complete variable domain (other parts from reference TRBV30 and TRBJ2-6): SQTIHQWPATLVQPVGSPLSLECTVEGTSNPNLYWYRQAAGRGLQLLFYSVGIGQISSEVPQNLSASRPQDRQFILSSKKLLLSDSGFYLCAWSSPGASSGANVLTFGAGSRLTVL.

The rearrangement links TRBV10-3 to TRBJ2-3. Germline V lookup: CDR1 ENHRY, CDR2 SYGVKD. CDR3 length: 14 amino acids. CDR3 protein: CAISGRTSTDTQYF.

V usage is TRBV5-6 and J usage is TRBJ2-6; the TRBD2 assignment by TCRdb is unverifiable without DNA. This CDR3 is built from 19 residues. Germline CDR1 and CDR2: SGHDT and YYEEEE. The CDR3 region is CASSLVGLAGSSGANVLTF.